The present TCR beta chain was sequenced within a study of identifying expanded T cells in peripheral blood. General study points: Technical replicates showed around 1.1 changed clones; roughly two weeks approximately 16; four weeks 19. Variance in clone template counts between roughly 2-week samples significantly increased with total template count across all healthy donors.

The germline gives CDR1 SEHNR, CDR2 FQNEAQ (reference sequence). This CDR3 contains 15 residues. V was shortened by 5 bases and J by 2 bases, with 16 bases between the two germline ends. Profiled with immunoSEQ multiplex PCR; TCRdb holds only in-frame clones, not every one. The table records 70,000 to 100,000 clones, more than 75% of them present only once. This clone appeared a single time. Its antigen is as yet unknown. During the collection period, no donor immune events like infections were recorded. The clonotype comes from a person between 18 and 69 years old in good health. Material for sequencing was blood. This rearrangement joins TRBV7-9 to TRBJ2-7; possibly TRBD1 for D (6 bases). CDR3 sequence: CASSQSGASTYEQYF. CDR3 DNA sequence: TGTGCCAGCAGCCAGTCAGGGGCTAGCACCTACGAGCAGTACTTC.